Below, one T cell receptor (beta chain) is given with its context. No antigen is known for it. There are no base qualities to consult, and no much larger clone falls within one base. This entry is derived from a study of blood T cell repertoires in COVID-19 (dated by TCRdb to the early 2020s). Describing the broader study: Samples covering the acute and convalescent phases of COVID-19 were provided by collaborators in the United States, Italy and Spain. The prospective study material was composed of cDNA or gDNA derived from T cells, B-cell-depleted T cells, or PBMCs. The dataset comprised deeply sampled blood TCRbeta repertoires from subjects exposed to, actively infected with, or recovered from COVID-19. A freely available public database, intended as a resource for researchers studying the immune response to SARS-CoV-2, is where the repertoires were released. Samples were obtained from the ongoing ImmuneRACE study (first 160 participants) and from approximately 1,200 subjects provided by 6 global collaborators. Nearly every sample came with metadata listing a de-identified subject ID, COVID-19 status, age in years and sex. Where HLA class I and class II types were available, the types were taken from metadata supplied by the sample provider, not from assay-based typing.

Broader findings and caveats from the paper: Clinical and demographic metadata were provided uncurated, with the amount varying by source and participant.

The CDR3 spans 14 residues, from the cysteine through the phenylalanine. The read is trimmed to its CDR3 DNA, 42 bases read in frame from base 1. The germline V gene (reference sequence) provides CDR1 LNHNV and CDR2 YYDKDF. Trimming removed 7 bases from V and 4 bases from J, leaving 16 bases between the germline ends. The immunoSEQ Assay, a bias-controlled multiplex PCR, was used to amplify TCRbeta CDR3 regions from genomic DNA. Under the source paper's analysis protocol: The number of nucleated cells in each sample was estimated by amplification of reference gene primers within the assay. To quantify the absolute abundance of each unique TCRbeta CDR3 rearrangement, sequence reads were collapsed and filtered. Productive Simpson clonality was computed per sample as the square root of Simpson's diversity index over productive rearrangements. TCRdb mirrors the immuneACCESS table, restricted to in-frame sequences. Some clones are absent from its copies; in checked studies, under half trace to an unresolved V gene, and the reason for the others is unknown. V and J calls and clone size are copied from that table; D and trimming were computed from the DNA. The sample table lists fewer than 350,000 clones, more than 70% of them with a count of one. The ten largest clonotypes hold roughly 1.7% of the sample.

In Seattle, one collaborating source enrolled patients while the infection was active and tracked those patients longitudinally over the course of disease. Whole blood was collected in K2EDTA tubes by collaborating institutions according to the institutions' own protocols. Collaborator samples were shipped for TCRbeta analysis as frozen whole blood, isolated PBMCs, or DNA extracted from either sample type. Recombination linked TRBV15 to TRBJ1-2; too little of a D gene remains to name it. The sample was peripheral blood. The sequence came from a woman aged 25 to 39 with COVID-19, enrolled during active disease. Here the CDR3 is given as CATKRSADSYGYTF. The bases are TGTGCCACCAAGCGATCCGCGGATTCCTATGGCTACACCTTC.